The next 27 T cell receptor beta chains were all read from a single sample in a study of CXCR3-negative and CXCR3-positive naive CD8 T cells (dated by TCRdb to the late 2010s). No antigen has been assigned to these receptors. General study outcomes and caveats: TRB CDR3s from CXCR3-positive naive cells showed higher hydrophobicity (lower Kidera factor 4), lower energy, and higher strength and volume indices than CXCR3-negative naive cells.

These reads were obtained on a NextSeq 550. The Human TCR Profiling Kit (MiLaboratory) was used to make UMI-labeled 5' RACE TRB cDNA libraries. Once TCRdb had reprocessed the reads, it stored one entry per CDR3 protein sequence and supplied no DNA. This sample's listing comprises about 89,000 distinct CDR3 sequences. The top ten hold around 0.58% of the sample. Sequencing was performed on naive CXCR3+ CD8+ T cells from blood. Reading the label with the study, this specimen's cell subset or site is: CD45RO-CCR7+CD27+CD95- naive CD8+ T cells expressing CXCR3 (TNR3+). The receptors come from a human donor in good health. Some clones in this sample may be carry-over from other donors' samples.

The gene calls are TRBV4-3 and TRBJ2-3. The CDR3 contains 14 residues. The V gene's germline CDR1 is LGHNA and CDR2 YSLEER. The CDR3 region is CASSQDTGTDTQYF.

The V gene is TRBV7-3, the J gene TRBJ2-3; with no DNA, the TCRdb D assignment of TRBD2 cannot be verified. This CDR3 has 16 amino acids. Germline values: CDR1 SGHTA, CDR2 FQGTGA. CDR3 in amino acids: CASSLTGGGPRDTQYF.

The gene calls are TRBV5-1 and TRBJ2-2; TCRdb gives TRBD1 as the D gene, but with no DNA this cannot be confirmed. This CDR3 is built from 16 residues. Germline lookup yields CDR1 SGHRS and CDR2 YFSETQ. The CDR3 here is CASSRRVASNTGELFF.

The chain combines TRBV25-1 with TRBJ2-5; TCRdb reports TRBD1, a call that lacks DNA to check it against. The germline CDR1 and CDR2 sequences are MGHDK and SYGVNS. The CDR3 covers 14 residues. CDR3 sequence reads: CASSEFFGGETQYF.

The V gene is TRBV29-1, the J gene TRBJ2-5; lacking DNA, the TRBD1 call made by TCRdb goes unchecked. The germline gives CDR1 SQVTM, CDR2 ANQGSEA. This CDR3 comprises 13 residues. CDR3 sequence reads: CSVPQGAQETQYF.

The V gene is TRBV19, the J gene TRBJ1-1. This CDR3 region has 13 residues. Germline CDR1 LNHDA, CDR2 SQIVND (reference sequence). CDR3 sequence: CASRIGDRNEAFF.

The chain joins TRBV12-3 or TRBV12-4 to TRBJ1-6. The CDR3 totals 16 residues. The CDR3 here is CASSLKDLDYNSPLHF.

The V call is TRBV28, the J call TRBJ2-7; as DNA is missing, the TRBD1 call by TCRdb cannot be tested. Germline V CDR1 and CDR2: MDHEN, SYDVKM. CDR3 length: 16 amino acids. CDR3 protein: CASSSQQGANSYEQYF.

This chain connects TRBV6-2 or TRBV6-3 to TRBJ2-5. From germline, CDR1 is MNHEY and CDR2 SVGEGT. The CDR3 length is 11 residues. CDR3 residues: CASSYEETQYF.

V is TRBV4-3 and J is TRBJ2-1; TCRdb gives TRBD2 as the D gene, but with no DNA this cannot be confirmed. The CDR3 extends over 14 amino acids. CDR1 LGHNA and CDR2 YSLEER come from the germline V gene. This CDR3 reads CASSFGLADNEQFF.

The genes are TRBV29-1 and TRBJ2-3; there is no DNA to check the TCRdb D call of TRBD2. This CDR3 is 15 amino acids long. Germline lookup yields CDR1 SQVTM and CDR2 ANQGSEA. CDR3 amino acids: CSGQRGLSSTDTQYF.

This chain connects TRBV23-1 to TRBJ2-7; checking the TCRdb D call of TRBD1 is not possible without DNA. TRBV23-1 is identified as an open reading frame with a role that is uncertain. The CDR3 sequence is 15 residues long. CDR3 region: CASSRRGEVAYEQYF.

This sequence joins TRBV11-2 and TRBJ2-7. This CDR3 contains 12 residues. From germline, CDR1 is SGHAT and CDR2 FQNNGV. CDR3 sequence reads: CASSSSDPEQYF.

The J gene is TRBJ2-7, the V gene TRBV29-1; TCRdb reports TRBD2, a call that lacks DNA to check it against. Germline values: CDR1 SQVTM, CDR2 ANQGSEA. This CDR3 has 12 amino acids. The CDR3 protein is CSVEDPQLGLYF.

The V call is TRBV9, the J call TRBJ2-5. CDR1 and CDR2 from the germline V gene are SGDLS and YYNGEE. The CDR3 consists of 13 residues. The CDR3 region is CASSATSSETQYF. The full variable domain, with the rest looked up from reference TRBV9 and TRBJ2-5, is DSGVTQTPKHLITATGQRVTLRCSPRSGDLSVYWYQQSLDQGLQFLIQYYNGEERAKGNILERFSAQQFPDLHSELNLSSLELGDSALYFCASSATSSETQYFGPGTRLLVL.

The CDR3 protein is CASSFFGATHNEQFF. This chain links TRBV11-2 with TRBJ2-1; TCRdb selects TRBD1, and the lack of DNA leaves this call unchecked. The CDR3 is 15 amino acids. Germline values: CDR1 SGHAT, CDR2 FQNNGV.

The chain carries TRBV10-1 and TRBJ2-7. The CDR3 loop spans 13 amino acids. Germline V gene lookup returns CDR1 WNHNN and CDR2 SYGVQD (reference sequence). The CDR3: CASSESGAYEQYF.

The genes are TRBV12-3 or TRBV12-4 and TRBJ2-3. The CDR3 covers 15 residues. CDR3 in amino acids: CASSSESHSTDTQYF.

V gene TRBV6-2 or TRBV6-3 combines with J gene TRBJ2-1; TCRdb selects TRBD1, and the lack of DNA leaves this call unchecked. The CDR3 consists of 11 residues. In germline, CDR1 is MNHEY, CDR2 SVGEGT. CDR3 sequence: CAGPGENEQFF.

The CDR3 sequence is CASSGTENTGELFF. The J gene is TRBJ2-2, the V gene TRBV6-4. The length of the CDR3 is 14 residues. CDR1 is MRHNA and CDR2 is SNTAGT in the germline V gene.

The chain couples TRBV7-9 to TRBJ1-1; the D gene TCRdb calls, TRBD1, cannot be checked with no DNA. Germline CDR1 is SEHNR and CDR2 is FQNEAQ (reference sequence). The CDR3 is 18 residues long. CDR3 amino acids: CASSRPIDSILMNTEAFF.

V usage is TRBV20-1 and J usage is TRBJ2-1; TCRdb picks TRBD2, but there is no DNA to check that call. The CDR3 runs to 13 residues. Germline V lookup: CDR1 DFQATT, CDR2 SNEGSKA (reference sequence). CDR3 region: CSALLVPYNEQFF.

The rearrangement links TRBV28 to TRBJ2-7; the TCRdb call, TRBD1, lacks DNA for checking. Germline-derived CDR1 and CDR2 are MDHEN and SYDVKM. The CDR3 is 13 residues long. Here the CDR3 reads CASSLGPGYEQYF.

V is TRBV10-3 and J is TRBJ2-7; the TRBD2 assignment by TCRdb is unverifiable without DNA. Germline CDR1 and CDR2: ENHRY and SYGVKD. CDR3 length: 14 residues. The CDR3 reads CAISVLAGDYEQYF.

The gene calls are TRBV6-5 and TRBJ1-5. Germline-derived CDR1 and CDR2 are MNHEY and SVGAGI. This CDR3 spans 14 amino acids. CDR3 residues: CTSSYSGSNQPQHF.

This chain joins TRBV28 and TRBJ2-7; TCRdb calls TRBD1, which cannot be checked without DNA. The germline gives CDR1 MDHEN, CDR2 SYDVKM. CDR3 size: 14 residues. The CDR3 here is CASSFQGQSYEQYF.

The genes are TRBV15 and TRBJ1-2. The CDR3 is made up of 15 amino acids. Looked up from germline, CDR1 is LNHNV and CDR2 is YYDKDF (reference sequence). The CDR3 spells CATSKEGDRTYGYTF.